The present entry profiles one TCR beta chain with its context. The clone's antigen remains unknown. Base qualities were left out, and no much larger clone turns up one base away. TCRbeta CDR3 regions were amplified from genomic DNA by means of the immunoSEQ Assay, a bias-controlled multiplex PCR. As for the original processing: Within the assay, amplification of reference gene primers was used to estimate how many nucleated cells each sample contained. To quantify the absolute abundance of each unique TCRbeta CDR3 rearrangement, sequence reads were collapsed and filtered. For each sample, productive Simpson clonality was calculated as the square root of Simpson's diversity index across productive rearrangements. The source is immuneACCESS, and TCRdb retained only in-frame sequences with V and J called. Part of the clones is not carried over; for the studies checked, unresolved V genes explain less than half of this, and the remainder is unexplained. V and J calls and clone size are as listed in that table; D and trimming were resolved from the DNA. The sample contains fewer than 300,000 clones, 86% of them found a single time. The ten largest clones capture roughly 12% of the sample.

These data belong to a study of blood T cell repertoires in COVID-19 (dated by TCRdb to the early 2020s). Looking at the study overall: Samples covering the acute and convalescent phases of COVID-19 were provided by collaborators in the United States, Italy and Spain. Nearly every sample came with metadata listing a de-identified subject ID, COVID-19 status, age in years and sex. The prospective study material was composed of cDNA or gDNA derived from T cells, B-cell-depleted T cells, or PBMCs. Subjects who had been exposed to COVID-19, were actively infected with it, or had recovered from it provided the deeply sampled blood TCRbeta repertoires that made up the dataset. The samples were drawn from the first 160 participants of the ongoing ImmuneRACE study and from 950 to 1,500 subjects provided by 6 global collaborators. A freely available public database, intended as a resource for researchers studying the immune response to SARS-CoV-2, is where the repertoires were released. Where available, HLA class I and class II types were obtained from metadata supplied by the sample provider rather than from assay-based typing.

One collaborating source in Seattle enrolled patients while the patients were actively infected and followed the patients over time throughout the course of disease. Whole blood was collected in K2EDTA tubes by collaborating institutions according to the institutions' own protocols. For TCRbeta analysis, collaborators shipped samples in one of three forms: frozen whole blood, isolated PBMCs, or DNA extracted from either of those sample types. Here is what the overall study found, with its caveats: The amount of clinical and demographic metadata varied by source and participant and was provided uncurated.

The CDR3 holds 15 amino acids from the cysteine to the phenylalanine. Only the CDR3 DNA stays, 45 bases, in frame from base 1. V gives up 3 bases and J gives up 2 bases, and the segment between their germline ends measures 8 bases. CDR1 and CDR2 were assigned from the germline V gene as KGHSH and LQKENI. This clonotype was sampled from a man aged 45-65 years with COVID-19, enrolled during active disease. Specimen: peripheral blood. Recombination linked TRBV18 to TRBJ1-6; TRBD1 is a possible D gene, resting on 5 matching bases. The CDR3 here reads CASSPQDTYNSPLHF. Here is the DNA: TGTGCCAGCTCACCCCAGGACACCTATAATTCACCCCTCCACTTT.